The rows below give T cell receptor beta chains drawn from one sample of a study of HIV-infected children after antiretroviral therapy interruption. One entry per CDR3 protein results from TCRdb running MiXCR on the 3' RACE reads. Found here are about 89,000 distinct CDR3 sequences, about 7.2% of them singletons; the top ten hold 1.1%. Specimen: CD45RA+ CD4+ T cells from PBMCs, pooled from several time points, collected from a donor given antiretroviral therapy, either interrupted or continuous. Receptor source: a pool of human donors with HIV. Both conserved end residues are part of each CDR3. The order of the fields is D gene, CDR3 length, clone size, J gene, V gene, CDR3 DNA, CDR3 protein. D genes are given only for firm matches. Part of the rows lack a size; the others show once, few, many or a class for expanded clones.

D: NA
length: 16
size: few
J: TRBJ1-1
V: TRBV20-1
DNA: TGCAGTGCTAGAGTGGCCCAGGGACGGGTGAACACTGAAGCTTTCTTT
CDR3: CSARVAQGRVNTEAFF

D: NA
length: 14
size: NA
J: TRBJ2-2
V: TRBV5-1
DNA: TGCGCCAGCAGCTTGTCTGCGGGCGCCGGGGAGCTGTTTTTT
CDR3: CASSLSAGAGELFF

D: NA
length: 15
size: NA
J: TRBJ1-4
V: TRBV3-1
DNA: TGTGCCAGCAGCCAAGGGGGCCCGACGAGGGAAAAACTGTTTTTT
CDR3: CASSQGGPTREKLFF

D: NA
length: 14
size: many
J: TRBJ2-7
V: TRBV20-1
DNA: TGCAGTGCTAGAGATCCGAGGCAGTCCTACGAGCAGTACTTC
CDR3: CSARDPRQSYEQYF

D: NA
length: 15
size: many
J: TRBJ1-2
V: TRBV12-3/TRBV12-4
DNA: TGTGCCAGCAGTTTAATGTTAGACAGCGGTCATGGCTACACCTTC
CDR3: CASSLMLDSGHGYTF

D: NA
length: 12
size: many
J: TRBJ1-1
V: TRBV11-3
DNA: TGTGCCAGCAGTCGGACAGTGACTGAAGCTTTCTTT
CDR3: CASSRTVTEAFF

D: NA
length: 15
size: NA
J: TRBJ1-1
V: TRBV7-9
DNA: TGTGCCAGCAGCTTAGACGGGCTCCCGAACACTGAAGCTTTCTTT
CDR3: CASSLDGLPNTEAFF

D: NA
length: 14
size: NA
J: TRBJ1-1
V: TRBV29-1
DNA: TGCAGCGTTGTTGGGACGAGGATGAACACTGAAGCTTTCTTT
CDR3: CSVVGTRMNTEAFF

D: NA
length: 15
size: many
J: TRBJ2-2
V: TRBV7-2
DNA: TGTGCCAGCAGCTTAGCCAGGGGGGTCGCCGGGGAGCTGTTTTTT
CDR3: CASSLARGVAGELFF

D: NA
length: 21
size: many
J: TRBJ2-6
V: TRBV7-2
DNA: TGTGCCAGCGGACATCGAAACCGGGGCCCAACCGTTTACTCTGGGGCCAACGTCCTGACTTTC
CDR3: CASGHRNRGPTVYSGANVLTF

D: NA
length: 13
size: few
J: TRBJ1-5
V: TRBV20-1
DNA: TGCAGTGCTAGAGATCTGCCCTATCAGCCCCAGCATTTT
CDR3: CSARDLPYQPQHF

D: TRBD1
length: 15
size: many
J: TRBJ2-3
V: TRBV5-5
DNA: TGTGCCAGCAGCTTGGGACAGGGAAGCACAGATACGCAGTATTTT
CDR3: CASSLGQGSTDTQYF

D: NA
length: 13
size: few
J: TRBJ2-6
V: TRBV28
DNA: TGTGCCAGCTGGGGCTCTGGGGCCAACGTCCTGACTTTC
CDR3: CASWGSGANVLTF

D: NA
length: 11
size: many
J: TRBJ2-7
V: TRBV19
DNA: TGTGCCAGCAGTATGACTGGTGAACAGTACTTC
CDR3: CASSMTGEQYF

D: NA
length: 15
size: few
J: TRBJ1-6
V: TRBV5-8
DNA: TGTGCCAGCAGCGCGTTACAGGGTCGTAATTCACCCCTCCACTTT
CDR3: CASSALQGRNSPLHF

D: TRBD2
length: 16
size: few
J: TRBJ2-1
V: TRBV5-1
DNA: TGCGCCAGCACCGCGATAGGGACTAGCCTTTACAATGAGCAGTTCTTC
CDR3: CASTAIGTSLYNEQFF

D: TRBD2
length: 16
size: many
J: TRBJ2-6
V: TRBV12-3/TRBV12-4
DNA: TGTGCCAGCAGTTTCCAAGCGGGGCCTGGGGCCAACGTCCTGACTTTC
CDR3: CASSFQAGPGANVLTF

D: TRBD1
length: 14
size: many
J: TRBJ2-4
V: TRBV12-3/TRBV12-4
DNA: TGTGCCAGCACCTTCGGACAGGGGACGGACATTCAGTACTTC
CDR3: CASTFGQGTDIQYF

D: TRBD1
length: 14
size: many
J: TRBJ1-2
V: TRBV12-3/TRBV12-4
DNA: TGTGCCAGCAGCCGACAGGGGATGGTGGGTGGCTACACCTTC
CDR3: CASSRQGMVGGYTF

D: NA
length: 13
size: many
J: TRBJ2-7
V: TRBV27
DNA: TGTGCCAGCAGTTCGGTCACAGGGTCCGAGCAGTACTTC
CDR3: CASSSVTGSEQYF

D: TRBD1
length: 15
size: NA
J: TRBJ1-5
V: TRBV18
DNA: TGTGCCAGCTCAGCGGGACAGGGGCGCAATCAGCCCCAGCATTTT
CDR3: CASSAGQGRNQPQHF

D: NA
length: 14
size: NA
J: TRBJ2-1
V: TRBV11-2
DNA: TGTGCCAGCGGCTTACAGAGCTCCTACAATGAGCAGTTCTTC
CDR3: CASGLQSSYNEQFF

D: NA
length: 16
size: many
J: TRBJ1-2
V: TRBV9
DNA: TGTGCCAGCAGCGTAGGTGTCGGGACCTCTAACTATGGCTACACCTTC
CDR3: CASSVGVGTSNYGYTF

D: NA
length: 17
size: few
J: TRBJ2-3
V: TRBV20-1
DNA: TGCAGTGCTAGAAACCCTGGGGAGCAAATGAGCACAGATACGCAGTATTTT
CDR3: CSARNPGEQMSTDTQYF